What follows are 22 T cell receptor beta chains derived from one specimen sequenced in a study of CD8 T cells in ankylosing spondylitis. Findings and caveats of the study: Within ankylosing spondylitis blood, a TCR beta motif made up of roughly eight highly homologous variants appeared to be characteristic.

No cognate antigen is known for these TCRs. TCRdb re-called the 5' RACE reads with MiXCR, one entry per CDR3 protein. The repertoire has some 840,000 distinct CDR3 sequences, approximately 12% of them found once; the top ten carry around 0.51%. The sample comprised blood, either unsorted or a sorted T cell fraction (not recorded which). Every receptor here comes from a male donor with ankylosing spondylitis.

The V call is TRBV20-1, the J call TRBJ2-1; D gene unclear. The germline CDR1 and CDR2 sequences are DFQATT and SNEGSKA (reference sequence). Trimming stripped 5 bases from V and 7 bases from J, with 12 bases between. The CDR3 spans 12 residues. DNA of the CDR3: TGCAGTGCTCCCTCGGCCGGTAATGAGCAGTTCTTC. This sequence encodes CSAPSAGNEQFF.

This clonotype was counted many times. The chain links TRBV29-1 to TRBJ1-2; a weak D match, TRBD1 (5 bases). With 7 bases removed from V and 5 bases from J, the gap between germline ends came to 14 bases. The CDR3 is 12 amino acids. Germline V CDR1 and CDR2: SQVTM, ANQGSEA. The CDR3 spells CSAGGIEYGYTF. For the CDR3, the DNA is TGCAGCGCCGGGGGGATTGAGTATGGCTACACCTTC.

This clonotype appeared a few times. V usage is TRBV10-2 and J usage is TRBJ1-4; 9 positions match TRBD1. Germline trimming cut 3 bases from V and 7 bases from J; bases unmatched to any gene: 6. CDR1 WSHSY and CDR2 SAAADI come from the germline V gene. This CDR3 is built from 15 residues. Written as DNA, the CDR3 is TGCGCCAGCAGTGACGGGACAGGGTCGACTGAAAAACTGTTTTTT. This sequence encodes CASSDGTGSTEKLFF.

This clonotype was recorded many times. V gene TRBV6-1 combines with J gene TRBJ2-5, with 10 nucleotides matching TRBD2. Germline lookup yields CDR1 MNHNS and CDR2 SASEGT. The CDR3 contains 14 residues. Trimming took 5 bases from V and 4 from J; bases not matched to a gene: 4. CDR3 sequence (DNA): TGTGCCAGCAGTCGAGCGGGGGGGTTAGAGACCCAGTACTTC. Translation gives CASSRAGGLETQYF.

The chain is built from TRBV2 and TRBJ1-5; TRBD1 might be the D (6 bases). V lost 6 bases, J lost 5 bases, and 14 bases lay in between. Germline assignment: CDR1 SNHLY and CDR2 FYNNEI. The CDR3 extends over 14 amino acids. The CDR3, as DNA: TGTGCCAGCAGCGGACAGATAGGGCATCAGCCCCAGCATTTT. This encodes CASSGQIGHQPQHF.

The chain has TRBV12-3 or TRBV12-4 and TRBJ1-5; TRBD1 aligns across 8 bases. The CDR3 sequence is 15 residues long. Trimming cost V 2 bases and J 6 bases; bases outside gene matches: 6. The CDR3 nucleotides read TGTGCCAGCAGTTTACTCGGACAGGGAAGTCAGCCCCAGCATTTT. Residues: CASSLLGQGSQPQHF.

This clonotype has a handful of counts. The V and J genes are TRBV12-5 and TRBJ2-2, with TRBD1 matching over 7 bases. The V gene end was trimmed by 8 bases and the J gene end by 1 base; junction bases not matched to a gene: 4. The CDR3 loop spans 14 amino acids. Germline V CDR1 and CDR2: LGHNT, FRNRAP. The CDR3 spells CASKGGRNTGELFF. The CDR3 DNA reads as TGTGCTAGTAAAGGGGGCCGGAACACCGGGGAGCTGTTTTTT.

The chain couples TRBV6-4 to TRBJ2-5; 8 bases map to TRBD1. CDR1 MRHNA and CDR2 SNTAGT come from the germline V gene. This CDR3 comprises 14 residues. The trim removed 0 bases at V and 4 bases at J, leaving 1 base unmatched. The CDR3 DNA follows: TGTGCCAGCAGTGACTCTGACAGGGGAGAGACCCAGTACTTC. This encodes CASSDSDRGETQYF.

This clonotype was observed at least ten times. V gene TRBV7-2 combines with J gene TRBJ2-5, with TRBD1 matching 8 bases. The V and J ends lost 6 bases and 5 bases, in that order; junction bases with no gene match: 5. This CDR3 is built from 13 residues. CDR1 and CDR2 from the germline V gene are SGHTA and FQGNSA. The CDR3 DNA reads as TGTGCCAGCAGTCTCTGGACAGGGGAGACCCAGTACTTC. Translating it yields CASSLWTGETQYF.

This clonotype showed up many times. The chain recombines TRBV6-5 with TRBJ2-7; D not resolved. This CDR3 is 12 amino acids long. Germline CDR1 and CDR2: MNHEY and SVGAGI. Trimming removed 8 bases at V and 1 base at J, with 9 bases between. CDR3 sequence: CASRADSYEQYF. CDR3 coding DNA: TGTGCCAGCCGGGCGGATTCCTACGAGCAGTACTTC.

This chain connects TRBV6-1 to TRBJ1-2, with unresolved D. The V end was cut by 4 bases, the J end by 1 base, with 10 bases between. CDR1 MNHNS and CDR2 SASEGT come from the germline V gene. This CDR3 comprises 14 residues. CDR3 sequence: CASSVHSLNYGYTF. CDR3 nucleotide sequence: TGTGCCAGCAGTGTTCATAGCCTTAACTATGGCTACACCTTC.

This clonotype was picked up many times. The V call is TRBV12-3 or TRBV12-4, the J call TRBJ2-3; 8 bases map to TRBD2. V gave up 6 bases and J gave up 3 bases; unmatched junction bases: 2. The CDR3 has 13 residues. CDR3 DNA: TGTGCCAGCAGAAAGCGGGAGACAGATACGCAGTATTTT. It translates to CASRKRETDTQYF.

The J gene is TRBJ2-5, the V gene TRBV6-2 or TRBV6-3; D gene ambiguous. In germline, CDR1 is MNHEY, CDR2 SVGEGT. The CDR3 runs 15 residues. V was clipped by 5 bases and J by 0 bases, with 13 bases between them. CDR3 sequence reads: CASSTRTRYQETQYF. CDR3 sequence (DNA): TGTGCCAGCAGTACCCGGACGAGATACCAAGAGACCCAGTACTTC.

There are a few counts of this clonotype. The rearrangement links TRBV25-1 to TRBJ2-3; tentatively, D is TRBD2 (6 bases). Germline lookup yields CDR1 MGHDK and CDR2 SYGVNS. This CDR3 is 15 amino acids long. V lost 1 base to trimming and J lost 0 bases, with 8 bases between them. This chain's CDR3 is CASSELGLSTDTQYF. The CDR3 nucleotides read TGTGCCAGCAGTGAATTGGGACTTAGCACAGATACGCAGTATTTT.

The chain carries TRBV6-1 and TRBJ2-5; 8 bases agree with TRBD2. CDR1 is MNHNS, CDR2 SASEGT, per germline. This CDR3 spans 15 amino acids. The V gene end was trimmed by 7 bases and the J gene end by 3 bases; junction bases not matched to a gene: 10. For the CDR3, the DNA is TGTGCCAGCAACGACCTAGCGGGCGGAGAAGAGACCCAGTACTTC. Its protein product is CASNDLAGGEETQYF.

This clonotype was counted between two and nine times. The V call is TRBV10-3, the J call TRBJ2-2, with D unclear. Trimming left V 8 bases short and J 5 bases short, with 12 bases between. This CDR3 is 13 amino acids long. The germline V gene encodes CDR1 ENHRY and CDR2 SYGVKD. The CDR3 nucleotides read TGTGCCATCGGAATGACGAGTACCGGGGAGCTGTTTTTT. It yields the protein CAIGMTSTGELFF.

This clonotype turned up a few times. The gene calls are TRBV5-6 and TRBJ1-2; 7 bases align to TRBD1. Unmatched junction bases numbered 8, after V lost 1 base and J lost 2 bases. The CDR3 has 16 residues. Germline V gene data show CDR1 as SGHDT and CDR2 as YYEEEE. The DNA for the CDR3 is TGTGCCAGCAGCTTGTTTGACAGGGACACAAACTATGGCTACACCTTC. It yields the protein CASSLFDRDTNYGYTF.

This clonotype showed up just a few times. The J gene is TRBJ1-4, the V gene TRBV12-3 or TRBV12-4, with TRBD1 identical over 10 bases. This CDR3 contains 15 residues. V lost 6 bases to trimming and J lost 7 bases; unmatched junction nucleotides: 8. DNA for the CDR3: TGTGCCAGCAGATTCGGAGACAGGGGGCCTGAAAAACTGTTTTTT. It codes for CASRFGDRGPEKLFF.

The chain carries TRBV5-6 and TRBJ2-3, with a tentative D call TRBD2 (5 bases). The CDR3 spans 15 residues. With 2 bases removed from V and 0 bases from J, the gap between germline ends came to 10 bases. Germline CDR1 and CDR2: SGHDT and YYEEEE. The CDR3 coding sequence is TGTGCCAGCAGCTTCGTAGCGACTAGCACAGATACGCAGTATTTT. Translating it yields CASSFVATSTDTQYF.

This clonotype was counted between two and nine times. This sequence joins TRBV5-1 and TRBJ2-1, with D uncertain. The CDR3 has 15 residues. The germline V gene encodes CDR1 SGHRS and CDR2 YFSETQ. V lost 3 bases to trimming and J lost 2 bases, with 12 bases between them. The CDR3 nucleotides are TGCGCCAGCAGCTCGGATCGGGTTGCCTACAATGAGCAGTTCTTC. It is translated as CASSSDRVAYNEQFF.

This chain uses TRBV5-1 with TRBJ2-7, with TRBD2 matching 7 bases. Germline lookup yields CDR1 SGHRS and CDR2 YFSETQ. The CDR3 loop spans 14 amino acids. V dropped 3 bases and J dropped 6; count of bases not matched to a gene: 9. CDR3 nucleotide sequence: TGCGCCAGCAGCTCTTCCGGGAGGAGGGCCGAGCAGTACTTC. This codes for CASSSSGRRAEQYF.

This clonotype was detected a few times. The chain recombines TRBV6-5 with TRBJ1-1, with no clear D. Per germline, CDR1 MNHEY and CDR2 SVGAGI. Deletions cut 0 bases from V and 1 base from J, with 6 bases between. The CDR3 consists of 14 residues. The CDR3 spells CASSYSTTNTEAFF. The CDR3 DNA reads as TGTGCCAGCAGTTACTCCACCACGAACACTGAAGCTTTCTTT.